The rows below give T cell receptor beta chains drawn from one sample of a study of shared clonotypes between healthy human individuals. Some clones are missing from TCRdb's copy, which holds only in-frame ones; the method was immunoSEQ multiplex PCR. The sample has a few hundred thousand clones; less than 98% are singletons. Material: naive CD4+ T cells sorted from blood. These receptors were taken from a woman between 25 and 40 years old in good health. The CDR3 runs from the conserved cysteine through the conserved F or W. Fields, in order: J gene, V gene, D gene, clone size, CDR3 DNA, CDR3 protein. A D gene is named only where the DNA matches it firmly. Clone size, where shown, is once, few, many, or a class for clones that have expanded.

TRBJ2-7,TRBV19,TRBD2,.,TGTGCCAGTAGTTCCGGACTAGCGGGAGCCGCCTACGAGCAGTACTTC,CASSSGLAGAAYEQYF
TRBJ2-2,TRBV5-1,TRBD2,.,TGCGCCAGCAGACTAGCGGGAGGATCCGGGGAGCTGTTTTTT,CASRLAGGSGELFF
TRBJ1-1,TRBV5-4,.,.,TGTGCCAGCAGCTTGGACCCGGGGCTCACTGAAGCTTTCTTT,CASSLDPGLTEAFF
TRBJ1-5,TRBV7-2,.,once,TGTGCCAGCAGCTTAGGTTCAGGGAGGTATCCGCCCCAGCATTTT,CASSLGSGRYPPQHF
TRBJ2-1,TRBV5-1,TRBD1,.,TGCGCCAGCAGACCGGGACAGGGGGCTTTTAATGAGCAGTTCTTC,CASRPGQGAFNEQFF
TRBJ1-4,TRBV6-1,.,.,TGTGCCAGCAGTGATCTCAGGGACCGGAGTGAAAAACTGTTTTTT,CASSDLRDRSEKLFF
TRBJ1-5,TRBV4-1,.,.,TGCGCCAGCAGCCCGAGAACGACAACGGCTAATCAGCCCCAGCATTTT,CASSPRTTTANQPQHF
TRBJ1-5,TRBV19,.,.,TGTGCCAGTAGTATAGTGCACCAACCCGCTCAGCCCCAGCATTTT,CASSIVHQPAQPQHF
TRBJ1-1,TRBV2,.,once,TGTGCCAGCAGTGCCTTTCAGGGGACTGAAGCTTTCTTT,CASSAFQGTEAFF
TRBJ2-2,TRBV5-1,.,once,TGCGCCAGCAGCCCTGAAACAGGGTTCCCCGGGGAGCTGTTTTTT,CASSPETGFPGELFF
TRBJ2-1,TRBV19,TRBD2,.,TGTGCCAGTAGTATTAGCGGGACTAACTCCTACAATGAGCAGTTCTTC,CASSISGTNSYNEQFF
TRBJ2-7,TRBV10-3,.,.,TGTGCCATCAGTGAATCGGTCTTACGGGACAACTACGAGCAGTACTTC,CAISESVLRDNYEQYF
TRBJ2-6,TRBV5-1,.,.,TGCGCCAGCAAAATAGTCTCTGGGGCCAACGTCCTGACTTTC,CASKIVSGANVLTF
TRBJ2-2,TRBV15,TRBD1,.,TGTGCCACCAGAGTACCGGGACAGGGGAAGACCGGGGAGCTGTTTTTT,CATRVPGQGKTGELFF
TRBJ2-7,TRBV28,.,.,TGTGCCAGCAGTCCCGGGCAGGGGCTCGACGAGCAGTACTTC,CASSPGQGLDEQYF
TRBJ2-1,TRBV6-1,.,.,TGTGCCAGCAGCGTGCTGGGGTATGAGCAGTTCTTC,CASSVLGYEQFF
TRBJ1-1,TRBV19,TRBD1,.,TGTGCCAGTAGTATACAGGGGGCGGGCACTGAAGCTTTCTTT,CASSIQGAGTEAFF
TRBJ1-5,TRBV9,.,.,TGTGCCAGCAGCGTAGATCCAGGGCGGGGGCAGCCCCAGCATTTT,CASSVDPGRGQPQHF
TRBJ2-5,TRBV28,.,.,TGTGCCAGCAGTTCCGCCAGAACCTCCCAAGAGACCCAGTACTTC,CASSSARTSQETQYF
TRBJ1-3,TRBV6-5,.,.,TGTGCCAGCAGTTACTCGCTACAGGGATTTGGAAACACCATATATTTT,CASSYSLQGFGNTIYF
TRBJ2-3,TRBV5-1,TRBD2,.,TGCGCCAGCAGCCTCTCCGGGGGGAGCACAGATACGCAGTATTTT,CASSLSGGSTDTQYF
TRBJ1-5,TRBV30,.,.,TGTGCCTGGGGCAAGGGGGGGAATCAGCCCCAGCATTTT,CAWGKGGNQPQHF
TRBJ2-1,TRBV2,TRBD1,.,TGTGCCAGCAATAGACAGGGCTCCTACAATGAGCAGTTCTTC,CASNRQGSYNEQFF
TRBJ2-2,TRBV18,TRBD2,.,TGTGCCAGCTCACGTGTAGCGGGAGTTGACACCGGGGAGCTGTTTTTT,CASSRVAGVDTGELFF
TRBJ1-1,TRBV18,.,.,TGTGCCAGCTCACCACAGGGGGTGGCCCCTGAAGCTTTCTTT,CASSPQGVAPEAFF
TRBJ1-1,TRBV28,.,.,TGTGCCACCCTCCCTGGGGCAGAAAGGACTGAAGCTTTCTTT,CATLPGAERTEAFF
TRBJ2-5,TRBV30,.,.,TGTGCCTGGAGTCCCACCTGGCAAGAGACCCAGTACTTC,CAWSPTWQETQYF
TRBJ2-7,TRBV28,.,.,TGTGCCAGCAGTTTAAGAAATGGACGGGCGGACTTC,CASSLRNGRADF
TRBJ2-1,TRBV10-3,.,.,TGTGCCATCAGCTGGGACCCCGTCGGGAATGAGCAGTTCTTC,CAISWDPVGNEQFF
TRBJ2-1,TRBV18,.,.,TGTGCCAGCTCAAGGTCGGAAGCCTACAATGAGCAGTTCTTC,CASSRSEAYNEQFF
TRBJ1-5,TRBV6-1,TRBD1,few,TGTGCCAGCAGTTTGGACAGGGGGCTTTTTACAGCCCAGCATTTT,CASSLDRGLFTAQHF
TRBJ2-6,TRBV4-2,.,.,TGTGCCAGCAGCCAAGAAGAGGTCTGGGCAACTGGGGCCAACGTCCTGACTTTC,CASSQEEVWATGANVLTF
TRBJ2-1,TRBV10-3,TRBD1,.,TGTGCCATCAGTGAGTCGACCGGGACAGGATGCTTCTTC,CAISESTGTGCFF
TRBJ2-5,TRBV5-4,.,.,TGTGCCAGCAGCTTGCAGGGGAGGGCAGAGACCCAGTACTTC,CASSLQGRAETQYF
TRBJ2-3,TRBV13,.,.,TGTGCCAGCAGCTTAACCCAGGGGGGCGCAGATACGCAGTATTTT,CASSLTQGGADTQYF
TRBJ2-2,TRBV18,TRBD2,.,TGTGCCAGCTCTCAACGGATAGCGGGCCGAGGCGGGGAGCTGTTTTTT,CASSQRIAGRGGELFF
TRBJ1-5,TRBV6-5,.,.,TGTGCCAGCAGACCTACGGCTGGGTTGTTGCAGCCCCAGCATTTT,CASRPTAGLLQPQHF